In its sample, the clone carrying this T cell receptor beta chain was seen a few times. Its ends do not fully match the called genes, so a read error is possible. This specimen comes from a study of tumor and adjacent non-tumor tissue in lung cancer. The germline V gene has CDR1 SGHAT and CDR2 FQNNGV. CDR3 length: 16 amino acids. No cell sorting was done before RNA was extracted from the tissue. This non-tumor lung sample came from over 3 cm beyond the tumor edge. Three rounds of nested PCR, following a modified ARM-PCR protocol, produced the TCRbeta library. TCRdb processed the multiplex PCR reads anew with MiXCR; each CDR3 protein has one entry. The sample lists more than 75,000 distinct CDR3 sequences, about 80% occurring once.

Sequencing was done on a sample of distant non-tumor lung tissue. The sequence was obtained from a man aged 55 to 70 with small cell lung cancer. This sequence joins TRBV11-2 and TRBJ2-5; perhaps TRBD2 as D (5 bases). CDR3 loop: CASSLRQAEHQETQYF. The CDR3 DNA reads as TGTGCCAGCAGTTTAAGACAAGCGGAGCACCAGGAGACCCAGTACTTC.